The sequence of this T cell receptor beta chain was determined in a study of T cell responses to AZD1222 COVID-19 vaccine. Study-wide results and limits: White British people made up most donors, females outnumbered males, and clonal diversity was possibly underestimated. Increases in Spike-specific TCR breadth and depth were seen after two AZD1222 doses. AZD1222 recipients seropositive at baseline numbered only 5 or 6.

In the case of this clone: Antigen specificity is unknown.

Produced via immunoSEQ multiplex PCR; TCRdb's table is partial and in-frame only. Altogether fewer than 150,000 clones are present, about nine tenths being singletons, with the ten largest covering more than 6.5%. Germline V gives CDR1 SGHNT, CDR2 YYREEE (reference sequence). This CDR3 has 15 amino acids. V lost 2 bases and J lost 7; bases outside the gene matches: 7. J is TRBJ2-2 and V is TRBV5-4; the match to TRBD1 covers 8 bases. The sample here was peripheral blood, taken on day 0 of AZD1222 vaccination. The TCR comes from an adult in good health. CDR3 coding DNA: TGTGCCAGCAGCTTTTACAGGGGGAATAACGGGGAGCTGTTTTTT. Translated, it gives CASSFYRGNNGELFF.